Listed below are T cell receptor beta chains from one sample, sequenced in a study of blood T cell repertoires in COVID-19. Measured with immunoSEQ multiplex PCR; TCRdb has only the in-frame clones, and not every one. This sample has 150,000 to 200,000 clones, with more than 75% found just once. The sequenced sample was PBMCs or T cells enriched from blood (not recorded which). These receptors all come from a woman between 45 and 60 years old who had recovered from COVID-19. CDR3s include the opening cysteine and the closing phenylalanine or tryptophan. D genes are given only for firm matches. Expanded clones are given a class, and other clones once, few, many or no size at all.

TRBJ1-5	.	13	few	TRBV7-3	CASSSRSNQPQHF	TGTGCCAGCAGCTCTCGGAGCAATCAGCCCCAGCATTTT
TRBJ2-5	.	15	.	TRBV9	CASSASGTDKETQYF	TGTGCCAGCAGCGCGTCCGGGACTGACAAAGAGACCCAGTACTTC
TRBJ1-4	.	16	.	TRBV3-1/TRBV3-2	CASSQDIGGANEKLFF	TGTGCCAGCAGCCAAGATATAGGGGGAGCTAATGAAAAACTGTTTTTT
TRBJ1-2	TRBD1	17	.	TRBV3-1/TRBV3-2	CASSLGTGGSSNYGYTF	TGTGCCAGCAGCCTAGGGACAGGGGGATCCTCAAACTATGGCTACACCTTC
TRBJ1-1	.	18	.	TRBV18	CASSPPVGAAREDTEAFF	TGTGCCAGCTCACCACCGGTAGGAGCCGCTCGGGAGGACACTGAAGCTTTCTTT
TRBJ2-5	TRBD1	14	.	TRBV15	CATSRRRQGETQYF	TGTGCCACCAGCAGAAGGAGACAGGGGGAGACCCAGTACTTC
TRBJ2-1	.	16	.	TRBV5-1	CASSLGFAGAYNEQFF	TGCGCCAGCAGCCTGGGTTTCGCGGGGGCTTACAATGAGCAGTTCTTC
TRBJ1-1	TRBD1	14	.	TRBV4-1	CASSLGQGVAEAFF	TGCGCCAGCAGCCTCGGACAGGGGGTTGCTGAAGCTTTCTTT
TRBJ1-2	TRBD1	16	.	TRBV11-2	CASSLDRRDRGHGYTF	TGTGCCAGCAGCTTAGATCGCCGGGACAGGGGACATGGCTACACCTTC
TRBJ1-1	TRBD1	11	.	TRBV2	CASRFGTGLVF	TGTGCCAGCCGTTTTGGGACAGGGCTTGTTTTT
TRBJ1-1	.	14	.	TRBV6-1	CASSEWTKATEAFF	TGTGCCAGCAGTGAATGGACAAAGGCAACTGAAGCTTTCTTT
TRBJ2-5	TRBD1	14	.	TRBV7-3	CASSLTGQKETQYF	TGTGCCAGCAGCTTAACGGGACAGAAAGAGACCCAGTACTTC
TRBJ2-2	TRBD1	14	.	TRBV7-3	CASSRTGLTGELFF	TGTGCCAGCAGCCGGACAGGACTTACGGGGGAGCTGTTTTTT
TRBJ2-2	.	12	.	TRBV11-3	CASSLDYGELFF	TGTGCCAGCAGCTTAGATTACGGGGAGCTGTTTTTT
TRBJ1-4	TRBD1	15	.	TRBV6-1	CASSEATGRNEKLFF	TGTGCCAGCAGTGAAGCGACAGGGAGAAACGAAAAACTGTTTTTT
TRBJ1-2	.	13	.	TRBV12-3/TRBV12-4	CASSLTANYGYTF	TGTGCCAGCAGTTTGACAGCTAACTATGGCTACACCTTC
TRBJ2-3	.	17	.	TRBV7-2	CASSTTLRLEGPDTQYF	TGTGCCAGCAGCACAACCCTTAGACTAGAGGGCCCAGATACGCAGTATTTT
TRBJ2-1	.	13	once	TRBV12-3/TRBV12-4	CASGTRTYNEQFF	TGTGCCAGCGGGACAAGAACTTACAATGAGCAGTTCTTC
TRBJ2-5	.	14	.	TRBV7-2	CASSQQVGQETQYF	TGTGCCAGCAGCCAGCAGGTTGGTCAAGAGACCCAGTACTTC
TRBJ1-2	TRBD1	16	.	TRBV3-1/TRBV3-2	CASSQDRFRGVYGYTF	TGTGCCAGCAGCCAAGACCGGTTCAGGGGGGTCTATGGCTACACCTTC
TRBJ1-1	.	14	.	TRBV14	CASSQDSPSTEAFF	TGTGCCAGCAGCCAAGATTCGCCTAGCACTGAAGCTTTCTTT
TRBJ1-6	TRBD1	15	.	TRBV18	CASSTKAGGWSPLHF	TGTGCCAGCTCAACCAAGGCAGGGGGCTGGTCACCCCTCCACTTT
TRBJ2-1	.	15	.	TRBV11-1	CASSLRFRGINEQFF	TGTGCCAGCAGCTTACGTTTTAGGGGGATCAATGAGCAGTTCTTC
TRBJ2-7	.	12	.	TRBV12-3/TRBV12-4	CASSFGGYEQYF	TGTGCCAGCAGTTTCGGGGGTTACGAGCAGTACTTC
TRBJ2-2	TRBD2	15	.	TRBV5-1	CASGTLAGGIGELFF	TGCGCCAGCGGAACACTAGCGGGGGGGATCGGGGAGCTGTTTTTT
TRBJ2-5	.	15	.	TRBV10-3	CAISESGGAGETQYF	TGTGCCATCAGTGAGTCTGGGGGGGCCGGAGAGACCCAGTACTTC
TRBJ1-3	.	14	once	TRBV11-2	CASSLISGGNTIYF	TGTGCCAGCAGCTTAATTTCAGGGGGAAACACCATATATTTT
TRBJ1-6	TRBD1	16	.	TRBV10-3	CAISESDRGRNSPLHF	TGTGCCATCAGTGAATCGGACAGGGGGCGTAATTCACCCCTCCACTTT
TRBJ2-3	TRBD1	15	.	TRBV6-5	CASRPGQGNTDTQYF	TGTGCCAGCAGACCGGGACAGGGAAACACAGATACGCAGTATTTT
TRBJ2-7	TRBD2	15	once	TRBV19	CASSIDGSGGLEQYF	TGTGCCAGTAGTATAGATGGTAGCGGGGGCCTCGAGCAGTACTTC
TRBJ1-2	TRBD1	14	.	TRBV2	CASSLQGAGYGYTF	TGTGCCAGCAGCCTACAGGGGGCGGGCTATGGCTACACCTTC
TRBJ1-2	.	16	.	TRBV19	CASSSKPQGRSPGYTF	TGTGCCAGTAGTTCAAAGCCCCAGGGGAGAAGCCCCGGCTACACCTTC
TRBJ2-1	TRBD2	14	.	TRBV7-2	CASSLAGGQNEQFF	TGTGCCAGCAGCCTAGCGGGGGGGCAGAATGAGCAGTTCTTC
TRBJ1-5	.	12	few	TRBV30	CAWGGGGGPQHF	TGTGCCTGGGGTGGTGGGGGAGGCCCCCAGCATTTT
TRBJ1-1	.	13	.	TRBV30	CAWSVQTNTEAFF	TGTGCCTGGAGTGTACAGACGAACACTGAAGCTTTCTTT
TRBJ2-2	TRBD1	16	.	TRBV7-8	CASSLNRGKKTGELFF	TGTGCCAGCAGCTTAAACAGGGGGAAGAAGACCGGGGAGCTGTTTTTT
TRBJ2-1	.	12	.	TRBV20-1	CSARGSGDEQFF	TGCAGTGCTCGTGGAAGCGGCGATGAGCAGTTCTTC
TRBJ2-3	.	15	.	TRBV5-4	CASSLGGTSTDTQYF	TGTGCCAGCAGCTTGGGCGGGACGAGCACAGATACGCAGTATTTT
TRBJ1-1	.	15	.	TRBV3-1/TRBV3-2	CASRRDMGADTEAFF	TGTGCCAGCCGCCGGGACATGGGGGCCGACACTGAAGCTTTCTTT
TRBJ1-1	TRBD1	15	.	TRBV5-5	CASSAGTGGGTEAFF	TGTGCCAGCAGCGCCGGGACAGGGGGAGGTACTGAAGCTTTCTTT
TRBJ2-1	.	13	.	TRBV18	CASSSSSANEQFF	TGTGCCAGCTCCTCCTCTAGCGCTAATGAGCAGTTCTTC
TRBJ2-2	TRBD1	15	few	TRBV5-1	CASSLGTGVTGELFF	TGCGCCAGCAGCTTGGGGACAGGGGTCACCGGGGAGCTGTTTTTT
TRBJ2-7	.	14	.	TRBV19	CASRDTAFRDEQYF	TGTGCCAGTAGAGATACAGCATTCAGAGACGAGCAGTACTTC
TRBJ1-1	TRBD1	14	.	TRBV6-5	CASSHRGVGTEAFF	TGTGCCAGCAGTCACAGGGGGGTGGGGACTGAAGCTTTCTTT
TRBJ2-7	.	15	.	TRBV9	CASSVGPGGRGEQYF	TGTGCCAGCAGCGTAGGTCCGGGGGGCCGGGGCGAGCAGTACTTC
TRBJ1-2	.	14	.	TRBV9	CASSVLAGEGGYTF	TGTGCCAGCAGCGTACTAGCGGGGGAGGGAGGCTACACCTTC
TRBJ1-1	.	13	.	TRBV5-1	CASSFQGTTEAFF	TGCGCCAGCAGCTTCCAGGGAACCACTGAAGCTTTCTTT
TRBJ1-2	.	12	few	TRBV28	CASSLFSDGYTF	TGTGCCAGCAGTTTATTCAGCGACGGCTACACCTTC
TRBJ2-7	TRBD1	15	.	TRBV3-1/TRBV3-2	CASSHETGAAREQYF	TGTGCCAGCAGCCACGAAACAGGGGCGGCACGGGAGCAGTACTTC
TRBJ2-3	TRBD1	15	.	TRBV3-1/TRBV3-2	CASSPRTGFYDTQYF	TGTGCCAGCAGCCCGCGGACAGGGTTTTACGATACGCAGTATTTT
TRBJ1-1	.	12	.	TRBV30	CAWSATFTEAFF	TGTGCCTGGAGTGCTACGTTCACTGAAGCTTTCTTT
TRBJ2-7	TRBD1	16	.	TRBV12-5	CASGPGTGPGSYEQYF	TGTGCTAGTGGTCCAGGGACAGGGCCTGGGTCCTACGAGCAGTACTTC
TRBJ2-2	.	14	once	TRBV6-6	CASRSREGTGELFF	TGTGCCAGCAGGTCTCGAGAGGGCACCGGGGAGCTGTTTTTT
TRBJ1-1	TRBD1	14	.	TRBV7-3	CASSPDRGYTEAFF	TGTGCCAGCAGCCCTGACAGGGGATACACTGAAGCTTTCTTT